The following is a T cell receptor (beta chain) sequence with its context. Its antigen is still unknown. The data derive from a study of shared clonotypes between healthy human individuals. The deep-level immunoSEQ assay was used. Libraries were prepared by immunoSEQ multiplex PCR; TCRdb keeps only in-frame clonotypes and omits some of them. Of more than 2 million clones in the sample, 85% to 95% were seen once. Whole-study results and caveats: In several donors, about 5% of naive CD4 clonotypes appeared in common. Sampling used blood alone; tissue repertoires probably differ.

Germline V gene lookup returns CDR1 MGHRA and CDR2 YSYEKL. The CDR3 consists of 15 residues. Trimming took off 5 bases at V and 0 bases at J, with 14 bases between the two ends. V is TRBV4-1 and J is TRBJ2-7; possible D gene TRBD2, 6 bases. Input material: naive CD4+ T cells sorted from blood. Noted subset: CD45RA+ positively selected. The receptor's source is a man aged 18 to 29 in good health. The CDR3 DNA is TGCGCCAGCAGCACCGGAGGGCCGAGCTCCTACGAGCAGTACTTC. Protein: CASSTGGPSSYEQYF.